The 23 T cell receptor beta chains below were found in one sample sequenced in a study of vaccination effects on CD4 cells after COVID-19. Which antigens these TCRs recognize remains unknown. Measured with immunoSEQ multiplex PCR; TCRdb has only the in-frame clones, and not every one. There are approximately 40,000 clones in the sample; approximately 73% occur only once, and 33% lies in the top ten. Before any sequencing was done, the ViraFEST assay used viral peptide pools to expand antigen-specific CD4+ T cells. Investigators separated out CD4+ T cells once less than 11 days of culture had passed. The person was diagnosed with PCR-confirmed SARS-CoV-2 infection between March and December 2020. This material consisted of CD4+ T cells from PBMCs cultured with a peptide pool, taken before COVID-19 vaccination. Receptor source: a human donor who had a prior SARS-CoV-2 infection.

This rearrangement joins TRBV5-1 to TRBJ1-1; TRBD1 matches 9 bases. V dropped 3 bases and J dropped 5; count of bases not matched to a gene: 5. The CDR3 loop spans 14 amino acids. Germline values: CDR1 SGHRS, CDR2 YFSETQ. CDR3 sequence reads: CASSSQGAGTEAFF. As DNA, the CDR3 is TGCGCCAGCAGCTCACAGGGGGCTGGGACTGAAGCTTTCTTT. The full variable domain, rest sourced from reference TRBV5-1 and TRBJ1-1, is KAGVTQTPRYLIKTRGQQVTLSCSPISGHRSVSWYQQTPGQGLQFLFEYFSETQRNKGNFPGRFSGRQFSNSRSEMNVSTLELGDSALYLCASSSQGAGTEAFFGQGTRLTVV.

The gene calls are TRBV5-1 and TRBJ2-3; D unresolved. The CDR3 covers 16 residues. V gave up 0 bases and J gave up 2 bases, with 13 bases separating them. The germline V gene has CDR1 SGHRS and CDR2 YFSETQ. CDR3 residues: CASSLGAGSYTDTQYF. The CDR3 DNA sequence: TGCGCCAGCAGCTTGGGGGCAGGATCTTACACAGATACGCAGTATTTT.

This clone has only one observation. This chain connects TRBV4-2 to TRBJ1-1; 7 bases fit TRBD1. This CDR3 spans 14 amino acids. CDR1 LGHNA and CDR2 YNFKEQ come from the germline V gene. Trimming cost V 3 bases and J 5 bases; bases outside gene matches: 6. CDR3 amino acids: CASSQPTGLTEAFF. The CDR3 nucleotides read TGTGCCAGCAGCCAGCCGACAGGGTTGACTGAAGCTTTCTTT.

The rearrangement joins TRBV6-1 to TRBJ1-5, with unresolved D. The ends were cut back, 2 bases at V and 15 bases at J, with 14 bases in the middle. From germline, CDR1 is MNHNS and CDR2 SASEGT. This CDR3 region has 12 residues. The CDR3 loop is CASSEPTDIMHF. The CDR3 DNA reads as TGTGCCAGCAGTGAACCCACCGACATCATGCATTTT.

CDR3: CASSPRAGNTEAFF. The DNA for the CDR3 is TGTGCCAGCAGCCCCCGGGCTGGGAACACTGAAGCTTTCTTT. The genes are TRBV7-9 and TRBJ1-1; D is unclear. The CDR3 spans 14 residues. From germline, CDR1 is SEHNR and CDR2 FQNEAQ (reference sequence). V lost 5 bases to trimming and J lost 1 base, with 11 bases between them.

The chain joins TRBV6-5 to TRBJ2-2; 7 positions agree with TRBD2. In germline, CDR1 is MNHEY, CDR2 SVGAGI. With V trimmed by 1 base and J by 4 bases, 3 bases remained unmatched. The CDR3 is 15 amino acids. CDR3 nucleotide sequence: TGTGCCAGCAGTTACTGGGGGGGAGGCACCGGGGAGCTGTTTTTT. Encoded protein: CASSYWGGGTGELFF.

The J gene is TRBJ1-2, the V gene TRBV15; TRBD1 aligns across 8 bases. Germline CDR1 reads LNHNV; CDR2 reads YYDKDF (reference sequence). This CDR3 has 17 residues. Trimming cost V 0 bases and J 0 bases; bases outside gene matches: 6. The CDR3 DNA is TGTGCCACCAGCAGAGATCGGGACAGGACAACTAACTATGGCTACACCTTC. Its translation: CATSRDRDRTTNYGYTF.

The CDR3: CASMRGSYNEQFF. The CDR3 nucleotides are TGTGCCAGCATGCGGGGTTCCTACAATGAGCAGTTCTTC. The chain has TRBV2 and TRBJ2-1; the D gene is possibly TRBD2 (6 bases). CDR1 SNHLY and CDR2 FYNNEI come from the germline V gene. V lost 7 bases and J 1 base, leaving 8 bases between the germline ends. The CDR3 covers 13 residues.

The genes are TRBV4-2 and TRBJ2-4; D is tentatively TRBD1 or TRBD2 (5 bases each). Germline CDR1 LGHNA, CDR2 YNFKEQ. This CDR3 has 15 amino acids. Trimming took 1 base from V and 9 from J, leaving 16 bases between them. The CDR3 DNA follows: TGTGCCAGCAGCCAAGCGGGGCAGGACATGGGCATTCAGTACTTC. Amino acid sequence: CASSQAGQDMGIQYF.

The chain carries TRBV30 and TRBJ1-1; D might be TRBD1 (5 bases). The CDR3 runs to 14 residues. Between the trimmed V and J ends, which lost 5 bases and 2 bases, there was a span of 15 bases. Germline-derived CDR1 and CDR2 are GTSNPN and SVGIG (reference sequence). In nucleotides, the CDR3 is TGTGCCTGGGAACCGGGACTGACAAACACTGAAGCTTTCTTT. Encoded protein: CAWEPGLTNTEAFF.

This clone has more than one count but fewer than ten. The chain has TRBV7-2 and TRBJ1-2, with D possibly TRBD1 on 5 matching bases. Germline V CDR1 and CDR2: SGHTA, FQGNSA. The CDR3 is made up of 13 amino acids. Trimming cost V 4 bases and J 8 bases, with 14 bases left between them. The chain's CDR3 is CASSYRGRGGYTF. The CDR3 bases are TGTGCCAGCAGCTACCGGGGGAGAGGAGGCTACACCTTC.

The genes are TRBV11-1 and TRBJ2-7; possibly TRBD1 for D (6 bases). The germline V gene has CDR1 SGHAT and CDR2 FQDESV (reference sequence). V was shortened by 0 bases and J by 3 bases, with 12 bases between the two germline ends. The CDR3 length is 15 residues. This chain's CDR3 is CASSLAAGDNYEQYF. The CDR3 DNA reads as TGTGCCAGCAGCTTAGCAGCAGGGGATAACTACGAGCAGTACTTC. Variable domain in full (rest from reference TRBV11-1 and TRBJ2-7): EAEVAQSPRYKITEKSQAVAFWCDPISGHATLYWYRQILGQGPELLVQFQDESVVDDSQLPKDRFSAERLKGVDSTLKIQPAELGDSAMYLCASSLAAGDNYEQYFGPGTRLTVT.

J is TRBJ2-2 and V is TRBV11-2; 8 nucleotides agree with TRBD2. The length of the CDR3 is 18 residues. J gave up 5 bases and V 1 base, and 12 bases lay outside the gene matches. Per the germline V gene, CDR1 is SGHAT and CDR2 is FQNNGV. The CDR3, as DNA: TGTGCCAGCAGCTTAGGCGGGGGGTCCGCTATGAATACCGGGGAGCTGTTTTTT. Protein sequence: CASSLGGGSAMNTGELFF.

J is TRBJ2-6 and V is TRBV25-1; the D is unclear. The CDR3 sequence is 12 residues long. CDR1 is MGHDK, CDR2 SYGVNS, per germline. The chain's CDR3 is CASISGANVLTF. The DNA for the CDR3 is TGTGCGAGTATCTCTGGGGCCAACGTCCTGACTTTC.

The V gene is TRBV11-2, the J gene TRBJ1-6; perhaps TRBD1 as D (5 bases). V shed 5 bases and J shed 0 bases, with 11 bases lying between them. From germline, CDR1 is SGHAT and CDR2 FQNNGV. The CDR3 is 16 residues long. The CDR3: CASSPYGASYNSPLHF. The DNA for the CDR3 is TGTGCCAGCAGCCCGTACGGGGCCTCCTATAATTCACCCCTCCACTTT.

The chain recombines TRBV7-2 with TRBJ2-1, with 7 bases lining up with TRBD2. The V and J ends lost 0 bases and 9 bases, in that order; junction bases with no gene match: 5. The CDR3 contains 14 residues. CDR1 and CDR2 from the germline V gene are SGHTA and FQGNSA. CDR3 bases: TGTGCCAGCAGCTTAGCTTTTAGCGGGCTTGAGCAGTTCTTC. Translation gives CASSLAFSGLEQFF.

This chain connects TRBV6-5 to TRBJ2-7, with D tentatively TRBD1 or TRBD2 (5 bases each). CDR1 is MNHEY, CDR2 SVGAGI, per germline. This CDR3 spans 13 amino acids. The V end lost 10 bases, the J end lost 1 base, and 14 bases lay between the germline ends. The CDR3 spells CATGRMVSYEQYF. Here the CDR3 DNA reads TGTGCCACGGGACGGATGGTTTCCTACGAGCAGTACTTC.

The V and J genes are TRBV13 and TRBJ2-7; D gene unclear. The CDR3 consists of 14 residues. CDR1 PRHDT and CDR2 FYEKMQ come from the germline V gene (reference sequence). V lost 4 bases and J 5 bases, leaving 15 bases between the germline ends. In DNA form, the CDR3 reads TGTGCCAGCAGCTCCCGCACATCGTCCCACGAGCAGTACTTC. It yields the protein CASSSRTSSHEQYF.

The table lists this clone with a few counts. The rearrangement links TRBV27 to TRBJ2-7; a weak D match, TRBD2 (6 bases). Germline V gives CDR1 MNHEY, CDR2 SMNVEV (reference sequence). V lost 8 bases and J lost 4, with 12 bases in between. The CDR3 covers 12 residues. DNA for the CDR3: TGTGCCAGCGGGGAGGATGGGTACGAGCAGTACTTC. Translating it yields CASGEDGYEQYF.

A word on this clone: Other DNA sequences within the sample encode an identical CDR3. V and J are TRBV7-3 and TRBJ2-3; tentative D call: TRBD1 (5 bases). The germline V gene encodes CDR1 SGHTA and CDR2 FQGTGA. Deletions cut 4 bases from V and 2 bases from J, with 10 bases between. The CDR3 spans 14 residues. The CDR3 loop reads CASSSDSYTDTQYF. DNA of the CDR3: TGTGCCAGCAGCTCTGACAGTTACACAGATACGCAGTATTTT.

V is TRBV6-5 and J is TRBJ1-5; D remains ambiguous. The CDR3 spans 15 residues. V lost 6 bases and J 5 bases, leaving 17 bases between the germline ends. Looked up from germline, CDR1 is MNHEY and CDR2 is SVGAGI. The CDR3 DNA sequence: TGTGCCAGCAGCCGAGATCGCGGAACCGATCAGCCCCAGCATTTT. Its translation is CASSRDRGTDQPQHF.

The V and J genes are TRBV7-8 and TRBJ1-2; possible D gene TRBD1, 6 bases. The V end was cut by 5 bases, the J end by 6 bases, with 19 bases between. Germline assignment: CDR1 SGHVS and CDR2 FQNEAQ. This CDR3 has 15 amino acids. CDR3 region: CASSPPRDTFHGYTF. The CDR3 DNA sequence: TGTGCCAGCAGCCCTCCCCGGGACACATTTCATGGCTACACCTTC. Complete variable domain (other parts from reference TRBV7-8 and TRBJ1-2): GAGVSQSPRYKVAKRGQDVALRCDPISGHVSLFWYQQALGQGPEFLTYFQNEAQLDKSGLPSDRFFAERPEGSVSTLKIQRTQQEDSAVYLCASSPPRDTFHGYTFGSGTRLTVV.

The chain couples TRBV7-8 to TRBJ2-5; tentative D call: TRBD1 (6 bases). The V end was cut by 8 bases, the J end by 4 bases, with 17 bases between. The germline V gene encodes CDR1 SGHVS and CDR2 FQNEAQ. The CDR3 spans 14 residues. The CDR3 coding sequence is TGTGCCAGCGGGAGAACAGGGTGGACAGAGACCCAGTACTTC. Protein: CASGRTGWTETQYF. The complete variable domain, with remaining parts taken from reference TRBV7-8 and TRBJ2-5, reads GAGVSQSPRYKVAKRGQDVALRCDPISGHVSLFWYQQALGQGPEFLTYFQNEAQLDKSGLPSDRFFAERPEGSVSTLKIQRTQQEDSAVYLCASGRTGWTETQYFGPGTRLLVL.